This T cell receptor beta chain emerged from a study of T-cell memory formation after mild COVID-19. Points on this clonotype: Its antigen remains unknown.

Each CDR3 protein gets one entry after TCRdb re-called the 5' RACE reads with MiXCR. The sample lists roughly 62,000 distinct CDR3 sequences; 9.3% were seen once. Findings and caveats of the study: Clones that contracted from day 15 to 85 had balanced CD4/CD8; later expanders were CD4+ biased. CD4+ clones that contracted lay mainly in CM and EM; CD8+ ones lay in EMRA. Detection of some responders pre-infection suggested pre-existing cross-reactive memory T cells participated.

V dropped 3 bases and J dropped 0 bases, with 7 bases sitting between them. The length of the CDR3 is 14 residues. In germline, CDR1 is SGHTA, CDR2 FQGNSA. The sequenced sample was PBMCs or a T cell subset sorted from them (not recorded which). The chain uses TRBV7-2 and TRBJ2-3; D call uncertain. The sequence came from a man younger than 35 who had mild COVID-19 (a few samples of this study predate the infection). Cell type and time point are not known. This CDR3 is CASSFIVSTDTQYF. The CDR3 DNA sequence: TGTGCCAGCAGCTTCATTGTCAGCACAGATACGCAGTATTTT. Full variable domain (rest looked up from reference TRBV7-2 and TRBJ2-3): GAGVSQSPSNKVTEKGKDVELRCDPISGHTALYWYRQSLGQGLEFLIYFQGNSAPDKSGLPSDRFSAERTGGSVSTLTIQRTQQEDSAVYLCASSFIVSTDTQYFGPGTRLTVL.